Shown below are 8 T cell receptor beta chains from a single sample sequenced in a study of T cell changes during pregnancy in multiple sclerosis. The protocol was immunoSEQ multiplex PCR, while the TCRdb copy is restricted to in-frame clones and leaves out a portion. The sample contains tens of thousands of clones, roughly nine tenths of which appear only once. The sequencing here drew on CD8+ T cells from peripheral blood mononuclear cells, taken before pregnancy. The receptor set was obtained from a female donor with multiple sclerosis, enrolled in a pregnancy study.

V usage is TRBV4-3 and J usage is TRBJ2-7, with D possibly being TRBD1 (5 bases). Germline CDR1 is LGHNA and CDR2 is YSLEER. The V and J ends lost 1 base and 6 bases respectively, with 13 bases between them. This CDR3 contains 14 residues. CDR3 sequence: CASSQVSGKLEQYF. DNA for the CDR3: TGCGCCAGCAGCCAAGTGTCAGGGAAACTCGAGCAGTACTTC.

The chain recombines TRBV13 with TRBJ1-3; TRBD1 agrees at 8 bases. Germline assignment: CDR1 PRHDT and CDR2 FYEKMQ (reference sequence). The CDR3 extends over 19 amino acids. V gave up 5 bases and J gave up 4 bases; unmatched junction bases: 19. For the CDR3, the DNA is TGTGCCAGCAGCGAACGGGGAGCAGTACAGGGGGTATCCGGAAACACCATATATTTT. It encodes CASSERGAVQGVSGNTIYF.

The gene calls are TRBV13 and TRBJ2-2; D may be TRBD1 (6 bases). The CDR3 consists of 16 residues. Germline V CDR1 and CDR2: PRHDT, FYEKMQ (reference sequence). With 4 bases removed from V and 2 bases from J, the gap between germline ends came to 14 bases. CDR3 amino acids: CASSSGQAFNTGELFF. The CDR3 coding sequence is TGTGCCAGCAGCTCGGGACAAGCGTTTAACACCGGGGAGCTGTTTTTT.

The gene calls are TRBV2 and TRBJ2-5, with 12 bases aligning to TRBD2. Germline trimming cut 5 bases from V and 4 bases from J; bases unmatched to any gene: 11. CDR1 and CDR2 (germline): SNHLY, FYNNEI. The CDR3 spans 17 residues. CDR3 sequence (DNA): TGTGCCAGCAGTTGGACTAGCGGGGACGCGAGTTCAGAGACCCAGTACTTC. This sequence encodes CASSWTSGDASSETQYF.

This chain links TRBV6-5 with TRBJ2-7, with D maybe TRBD1 (5 bases). Germline CDR1 reads MNHEY; CDR2 reads SVGAGI. CDR3 length: 14 residues. Trimming removed 3 bases at V and 3 bases at J, with 12 bases between. CDR3 in DNA: TGTGCCAGCAGTTATAAGGGGATCTACTACGAGCAGTACTTC. It translates to CASSYKGIYYEQYF.

The V call is TRBV9, the J call TRBJ1-2; tentatively, D is TRBD1 (6 bases). The CDR3 consists of 14 residues. The germline V and J ends were trimmed by 3 bases and 5 bases, with 14 bases remaining between them. Germline CDR1 is SGDLS and CDR2 is YYNGEE. CDR3: CASSAGGGPYGYTF. The CDR3, as DNA: TGTGCCAGCAGCGCGGGGGGGGGCCCTTATGGCTACACCTTC.

The V gene is TRBV5-6, the J gene TRBJ1-4; 8 bases map to TRBD1. This CDR3 is 15 amino acids long. V shed 6 bases and J 8 bases; nucleotides not matched to a gene: 12. From germline, CDR1 is SGHDT and CDR2 YYEEEE. CDR3 sequence (DNA): TGTGCCAGCACCACTCGCAGGGGGCGAAGGGAAAAACTGTTTTTT. This translates into CASTTRRGRREKLFF.

This clone has ten or more counts. The chain links TRBV7-8 to TRBJ2-7, with 8 bases that match TRBD1. The junction had 8 bases not matched to a gene; V was cut back by 5 bases and J by 5 bases. Germline V gives CDR1 SGHVS, CDR2 FQNEAQ. The CDR3 consists of 14 residues. The CDR3 DNA reads as TGTGCCAGCAGCACCGGACAGGGTCTGCACGAGCAGTACTTC. Translated, it gives CASSTGQGLHEQYF.